This record concerns one T cell receptor (beta chain) sequence. Antigen: not known. This entry is derived from a study of graft-versus-host responses after intestinal transplantation. Study-wide context: Each patient got anti-thymocyte globulin induction, then tacrolimus and steroids for about 3 years. Study observations and caveats: GvH clones were found in recipient marrow; some appeared first in ileum or blood.

The germline V gene encodes CDR1 SEHNR and CDR2 FQNEAQ (reference sequence). CDR3 length equals 12 residues. The V and J ends lost 6 bases and 5 bases, in that order; junction bases with no gene match: 3. Processed graft tissue released its intraepithelial and lamina propria lymphocytes. Clones were read by immunoSEQ multiplex PCR, and TCRdb kept only the in-frame ones, dropping some. The data show about 9,600 clones, around 73% seen once. The sequence derives from a human patient who received an intestinal transplant, so some T cells may come from the graft donor. V gene TRBV7-9 combines with J gene TRBJ1-1; TRBD1 matches 7 bases. Material: ileum tissue, obtained approximately 530 days after intestinal transplant. The CDR3 loop is CASSDRVTEAFF. The DNA of the CDR3 is TGTGCCAGCAGTGACAGGGTTACTGAAGCTTTCTTT.